The entry below gives a single T cell receptor (beta chain) sequence along with its context. This clone was detected once. It lacks a known antigen. It has no much larger one-base neighbor in the sample; base qualities were not kept. This entry belongs to a study of a mutant IDH1 vaccine in newly diagnosed glioma (dated by TCRdb to the early 2020s). Background on the whole study: Vaccination began 4-6 weeks after radiotherapy alone, or alongside temozolomide cycles in the chemotherapy-containing groups. Of the roughly 31 treated patients, roughly 62% were male and approximately 40% were female, and the mean age was 40.4 years. The week-35 safety follow-up took place at visit V12, and the week-47 end of study took place at visit V13. Prior to enrollment, standard therapy consisting of radiotherapy alone, temozolomide alone, or radiochemotherapy with temozolomide had been administered to patients, with the combination being received by most patients. For exploratory analyses, longitudinal TCRB deep sequencing was carried out in about 26 treated patients wherever samples were available. Peripheral blood was drawn at six visits: V03 (baseline), V05, V07, V10, V12 and V13.

The time point label on this specimen signifies: week 35, safety follow-up. Every vaccine dose consisted of 300 ug of a 20-mer mutant IDH1 peptide in Montanide, administered subcutaneously together with topical imiquimod. Across visits V03 through V10, patients got a total of eight vaccinations, given in weeks 1, 3, 5, 7, 11, 15, 19 and 23. The donors had newly diagnosed IDH1-mutant astrocytomas of WHO grade 3 or 4 that showed loss of nuclear ATRX. The samples were drawn from NOA16, a multicentre, single-arm, open-label phase I trial in Germany that tested a mutant IDH1 peptide vaccine in humans for the first time. Genomic DNA for TCRB sequencing was extracted from EDTA blood using the DNeasy Blood and Tissue Kit. General study outcomes and caveats: The authors stated that sample limitations prevented analyses of patient blood samples from being reproduced. Immune responses induced by the vaccine were seen in 90% to 95% of patients across multiple MHC alleles. No apparent relationship was observed between pseudoprogression and alterations in the top peripheral T cell clonotypes detected by TCRB sequencing. PBMC samples for TCRB deep sequencing were selected based on availability.

Libraries were built with the immunoSEQ multiplex PCR assay. Rearranged TCR beta chain sequences were amplified with the hsTCRB Kit following the manufacturer's protocol. Sequencing of TCRB libraries was carried out on an Illumina MiSeq. In the paper's pipeline: Demultiplexing, trimming and gene mapping were performed with the kit vendor's proprietary platform. TCRdb retrieved this table from immuneACCESS and kept in-frame rearrangements only. Not all clones are present; in checked studies, unresolved V genes account for under half, and no reason is known for the remainder. V, J and clone size reflect that table, while D and trimming were determined from the DNA. The sample table holds more than 40,000 clones, of which 88% were seen once. The ten largest clonotypes hold around 6% of the sample. Sequenced material: PBMCs, taken from a glioma patient whose treatment included an IDH1 peptide vaccine. The sequence derives from a woman between 40 and 55 years old with glioma.

In nucleotide form, the sequence is TGCGCCAGCAGCCAGGCGGAGGACACTGAAGCTTTCTTT. This codes for CASSQAEDTEAFF. This receptor chain uses TRBV4-3 and TRBJ1-1; no D gene call is confident. According to the germline V gene, CDR1 reads LGHNA and CDR2 reads YSLEER. Counted from cysteine to phenylalanine, this CDR3 has 13 amino acids. Only CDR3 DNA is held: 39 bases, read in frame from base 1. At the junction V is shortened by 3 bases and J by 3 bases, with 8 bases in between.